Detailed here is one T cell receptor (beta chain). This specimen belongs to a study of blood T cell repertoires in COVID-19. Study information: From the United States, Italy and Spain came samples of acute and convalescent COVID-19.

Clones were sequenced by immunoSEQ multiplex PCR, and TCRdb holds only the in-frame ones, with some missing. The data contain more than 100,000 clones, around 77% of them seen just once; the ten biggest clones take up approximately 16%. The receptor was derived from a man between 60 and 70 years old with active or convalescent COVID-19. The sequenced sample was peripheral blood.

DNA of the CDR3: TGCGCCAGCAGCTTGGCAACAGGGCCGGGTGAGCAGTACTTC. Translated: CASSLATGPGEQYF. The V and J genes are TRBV5-1 and TRBJ2-7, with a possible D match to TRBD1 (6 bases). This CDR3 is built from 14 residues. Per germline, CDR1 SGHRS and CDR2 YFSETQ. Trimming left V 0 bases short and J 7 bases short, with 14 bases between.